This record concerns one T cell receptor (beta chain) sequence. The antigen remains undetermined. The sample originates from a study of OX40 agonist ivuxolimab in advanced cancers. Overall study: All patients had ivuxolimab intravenously every 2 weeks at 0.01 to 10 mg/kg. Treatment received earlier with anti-PD-1, anti-PD-L1 or anti-CTLA-4 agents was allowed, and approximately 40% had some.

Looked up from germline, CDR1 is SGHNT and CDR2 is YYREEE (reference sequence). The V end was cut by 1 base, the J end by 3 bases, with 10 bases between. The CDR3 contains 15 residues. The data were produced by immunoSEQ multiplex PCR, yet TCRdb's version contains in-frame clones alone and is incomplete. The top ten hold roughly 0.17% of the sample, which has 91,000 or so clones, 94% seen once. Whole-study results and caveats: Blood T cells, both CD4+ and CD8+, expanded clonally by week 6 at 0.1 to 3.0 mg/kg.

Sequencing was performed on CD4+ or CD8+ T cells sorted from blood, taken in a trial of the OX40 agonist ivuxolimab. The chain carries TRBV5-4 and TRBJ2-2; D assignment may be TRBD1 or TRBD2 (5 bases each). This receptor was taken from an adult with an advanced solid tumor such as melanoma, head and neck, liver or kidney cancer. CDR3 DNA: TGTGCCAGCAGCTTGTATCTGGGGGACACCGGGGAGCTGTTTTTT. This gives the protein CASSLYLGDTGELFF.